Each of the 18 T cell receptor beta chains below was sequenced from the same sample in a study of Ad26.COV2.S vaccination and SARS-CoV-2 variants. As for treatment: some 20 received Ad26.COV2.S at low or high dose, single or two shots; 5 received placebo; per-sample allocation not given. Collection of samples fell on day 63 after the first vaccine or placebo injection. Using immunoSEQ multiplex PCR, the repertoire was profiled, and TCRdb retains in-frame clones only, with some absent. This repertoire shows roughly 420,000 clones, around 89% found once; its top ten account for around 3.6%. Sequenced here: peripheral blood, sampled in a trial of Ad26.COV2.S vaccine versus placebo. The source of these receptors is a person aged 18-65 years who received the Ad26.COV2.S COVID-19 vaccine or a placebo.

The CDR3 DNA follows: TGCGCCAGCAGCCCGATGCCAGAAACTAATCCCCTCCACTTT. Its translation: CASSPMPETNPLHF. The rearrangement joins TRBV4-1 to TRBJ1-6; D is unclear. The CDR3 has 14 residues. Trimming cost V 4 bases and J 13 bases, with 17 bases left between them. Looked up from germline, CDR1 is MGHRA and CDR2 is YSYEKL.

The chain combines TRBV4-1 with TRBJ1-3, with a weak D call TRBD1 (6 bases). In germline, CDR1 is MGHRA, CDR2 YSYEKL. Trimming left V 4 bases short and J 1 base short, with 14 bases between. The CDR3 is made up of 16 amino acids. The CDR3 DNA follows: TGCGCCAGCAGCCTTCAAGCTACAGGGTCTGGAAACACCATATATTTT. It is translated as CASSLQATGSGNTIYF.

The J gene is TRBJ2-7, the V gene TRBV9; 7 bases match TRBD1. J was trimmed by 5 bases and V by 3 bases; bases with no gene match: 8. The CDR3 sequence is 14 residues long. Germline CDR1 and CDR2: SGDLS and YYNGEE. The CDR3: CASSEQGSWDEQYF. The CDR3 DNA is TGTGCCAGCAGCGAACAGGGGTCTTGGGACGAGCAGTACTTC. Filled out from reference TRBV9 and TRBJ2-7, the complete variable domain reads DSGVTQTPKHLITATGQRVTLRCSPRSGDLSVYWYQQSLDQGLQFLIQYYNGEERAKGNILERFSAQQFPDLHSELNLSSLELGDSALYFCASSEQGSWDEQYFGPGTRLTVT.

The chain couples TRBV7-3 to TRBJ2-1; 8 nucleotides align to TRBD2. The germline V gene has CDR1 SGHTA and CDR2 FQGTGA. V gave up 5 bases and J gave up 4 bases; unmatched junction bases: 7. CDR3 length: 15 residues. In DNA form, the CDR3 reads TGTGCCAGCAGCCCGGCCGGGGGGGCTTACAATGAGCAGTTCTTC. The encoded protein is CASSPAGGAYNEQFF.

The V and J genes are TRBV6-2 or TRBV6-3 and TRBJ2-2; 9 bases are shared with TRBD1. V lost 6 bases, J lost 2 bases, and 4 bases stayed unmatched. This CDR3 is built from 15 residues. Germline CDR1 MNHEY, CDR2 SVGEGT. The CDR3 loop is CASSTTGGNTGELFF. CDR3 in DNA: TGTGCCAGCAGCACTACAGGGGGCAACACCGGGGAGCTGTTTTTT.

V gene TRBV7-2 combines with J gene TRBJ1-6; D perhaps matches TRBD1 (6 bases). The CDR3 runs 14 residues. The germline V gene encodes CDR1 SGHTA and CDR2 FQGNSA. Trimming pared 2 bases from V and 10 bases from J, leaving 12 bases between. The CDR3 DNA is TGTGCCAGCAGCTTATCACAGGGTTTCTCACCCCTCCACTTT. This gives the protein CASSLSQGFSPLHF.

The chain combines TRBV29-1 with TRBJ2-1, with a possible D match to TRBD1 (5 bases). The CDR3 has 15 residues. Trimming cost V 1 base and J 4 bases, with 14 bases left between them. Germline loops: CDR1 SQVTM, CDR2 ANQGSEA. The CDR3 reads CSVEGWGRAYNEQFF. The CDR3, as DNA: TGCAGCGTTGAAGGCTGGGGCAGGGCGTACAATGAGCAGTTCTTC.

The gene calls are TRBV9 and TRBJ2-3, with D tentatively TRBD1 (6 bases). The ends were cut back, 1 base at V and 9 bases at J, with 27 bases in the middle. Germline CDR1 reads SGDLS; CDR2 reads YYNGEE. The CDR3 covers 18 residues. The CDR3 spells CASSVRVKGDETLGTQYF. In DNA, the CDR3 is TGTGCCAGCAGCGTACGTGTGAAGGGGGACGAAACACTTGGGACGCAGTATTTT.

This rearrangement joins TRBV12-3 or TRBV12-4 to TRBJ2-1, with TRBD2 as a possible D gene (5 bases). This CDR3 spans 13 amino acids. The V and J ends lost 6 bases and 8 bases respectively, with 14 bases between them. This CDR3 reads CASSQPTSYEQFF. The DNA for the CDR3 is TGTGCCAGCAGCCAACCCACTAGTTATGAGCAGTTCTTC.

The CDR3 sequence is CASSLGASNTEAFF. The CDR3 DNA follows: TGCGCCAGCAGCTTGGGGGCGAGTAACACTGAAGCTTTCTTT. The V and J genes are TRBV5-1 and TRBJ1-1; D is uncertain. The V gene's germline CDR1 is SGHRS and CDR2 YFSETQ. The CDR3 has 14 amino acids. The V end lost 0 bases, the J end lost 2 bases, and 8 bases lay between the germline ends.

V is TRBV7-8 and J is TRBJ2-5; D is uncertain. Germline V gene sequence: CDR1 SGHVS, CDR2 FQNEAQ. This CDR3 comprises 13 residues. The germline V and J ends were trimmed by 4 bases and 1 base, with 7 bases remaining between them. CDR3: CASSYEPQETQYF. The CDR3 DNA is TGTGCCAGCAGCTATGAGCCCCAAGAGACCCAGTACTTC.

In the case of this clone: At the DNA level, this CDR3 is encoded by other sequences in the same sample as well. The chain carries TRBV6-5 and TRBJ2-3; D is perhaps TRBD2 (5 bases). V shed 8 bases and J shed 3 bases, with 9 bases lying between them. The germline V gene has CDR1 MNHEY and CDR2 SVGAGI. This CDR3 is 12 amino acids long. The CDR3 DNA reads TGTGCCAGCTCCCGCGGGACAGATACGCAGTATTTT. Translation gives CASSRGTDTQYF.

With respect to this clone: The identical CDR3 is also encoded by other nucleotide sequences in the sample. The chain combines TRBV19 with TRBJ1-5; TRBD1 might be the D (5 bases). Deletions cut 2 bases from V and 4 bases from J, with 9 bases between. Per germline, CDR1 LNHDA and CDR2 SQIVND (reference sequence). CDR3 size: 14 residues. DNA of the CDR3: TGTGCCAGTAGTATATCCGGGGGAAATCAGCCCCAGCATTTT. Translated, it gives CASSISGGNQPQHF.

The genes are TRBV7-2 and TRBJ2-7; perhaps TRBD1 as D (5 bases). CDR3 length equals 16 residues. The germline V and J ends were trimmed by 5 bases and 0 bases, with 17 bases remaining between them. Germline V gene sequence: CDR1 SGHTA, CDR2 FQGNSA. CDR3 amino acids: CASSHAGDRPSYEQYF. DNA for the CDR3: TGTGCCAGCAGCCACGCAGGAGACAGACCCTCCTACGAGCAGTACTTC. The full variable domain, completed using reference TRBV7-2 and TRBJ2-7, is GAGVSQSPSNKVTEKGKDVELRCDPISGHTALYWYRQSLGQGLEFLIYFQGNSAPDKSGLPSDRFSAERTGGSVSTLTIQRTQQEDSAVYLCASSHAGDRPSYEQYFGPGTRLTVT.

The V gene is TRBV7-6, the J gene TRBJ2-7; the D gene is possibly TRBD2 (5 bases). Trimming stripped 3 bases from V and 4 bases from J, with 13 bases between. The CDR3 runs to 14 residues. CDR1 is SGHVS and CDR2 is FNYEAQ in the germline V gene. CDR3 loop: CASSLGDQLYEQYF. The CDR3 nucleotides are TGTGCCAGCAGCTTGGGAGACCAGTTATACGAGCAGTACTTC.

V gene TRBV18 combines with J gene TRBJ1-3, with D possibly matching TRBD1 (6 bases). From germline, CDR1 is KGHSH and CDR2 LQKENI. V dropped 1 base and J dropped 2 bases, with 15 bases sitting between them. This CDR3 comprises 17 residues. The CDR3 DNA sequence: TGTGCCAGCTCACCACGAACTCGGGGGGCAACTGGAAACACCATATATTTT. Its translation is CASSPRTRGATGNTIYF.

The chain links TRBV13 to TRBJ2-5, with D uncertain. This CDR3 has 13 amino acids. The germline gives CDR1 PRHDT, CDR2 FYEKMQ (reference sequence). Trimming removed 5 bases at V and 2 bases at J, with 9 bases between. The CDR3, as DNA: TGTGCCAGCAGCGCAAGACTTCAAGAGACCCAGTACTTC. Translation: CASSARLQETQYF.

The chain joins TRBV28 to TRBJ1-2; D unclear. CDR3 length equals 15 residues. Deletions cut 6 bases from V and 5 bases from J, with 19 bases between. Looked up from germline, CDR1 is MDHEN and CDR2 is SYDVKM. The CDR3 spells CASSPRGSVGYGYTF. The CDR3 region has the DNA TGTGCCAGCAGCCCCCGGGGATCCGTGGGGTATGGCTACACCTTC.